This T cell receptor beta chain was documented in a study of long-term antiretroviral therapy in people with HIV. CDR1 is MGHRA and CDR2 is YSYEKL in the germline V gene. This CDR3 has 14 amino acids. Trimming left V 1 base short and J 5 bases short, with 12 bases between. On this clone: Its antigen is unknown.

Study-wide points: Repertoire composition at all time points was dominated by clones that had expanded before ART.

At survey level, the immunoSEQ assay was run in its v3.0 version. Data came from immunoSEQ multiplex PCR; TCRdb stores just in-frame clones and leaves some out. The top ten hold over 9.5% of the sample, which has more than 35,000 clones, roughly 88% seen once. The receptor was derived from a man younger than 35 with HIV. The V call is TRBV4-1, the J call TRBJ2-7, with D possibly matching TRBD1 (5 bases). Material: unsorted PBMCs, obtained 2.2 years after starting antiretroviral therapy. The CDR3 nucleotides read TGCGCCAGCAGCCAAGGGATGGTCAGGGACGAGCAGTACTTC. It yields the protein CASSQGMVRDEQYF.